The clone carrying this TCR beta chain was recorded many times. This sample is part of a study of T cells in Graves' hyperthyroidism and ophthalmopathy. The TCR beta CDR3 regions underwent amplification using RNA transcripts as the source. During a first-round RT-PCR of the TCR CDR3, the HTBI primer set was used. TCRdb analysed the multiplex PCR reads with MiXCR anew, one entry per CDR3 protein. The sample lists a few hundred thousand distinct CDR3 sequences, roughly 13% occurring once. V was cut by 4 bases and J by 2 bases, with 12 bases left in between. Germline CDR1 is MGHDK and CDR2 is SYGVNS. The CDR3 has 14 amino acids.

Sequencing input: blood. The TCR comes from a woman between 18 and 29 years old with Graves' hyperthyroidism. The chain recombines TRBV25-1 with TRBJ2-7; D gene ambiguous. This CDR3 reads CASSGAGNTYEQYF. Written as DNA, the CDR3 is TGTGCCAGCAGTGGGGCAGGTAATACCTACGAGCAGTACTTC.